These T cell receptor beta chains were read from a single sample in a study of OX40 agonist ivuxolimab in advanced cancers. The data were produced by immunoSEQ multiplex PCR, yet TCRdb's version contains in-frame clones alone and is incomplete. Here the sample spans 25,000 to 30,000 clones, under 80% being singletons. The sample here was CD4+ or CD8+ T cells sorted from blood, taken in a trial of the OX40 agonist ivuxolimab. The receptors shown here come from an adult with an advanced solid tumor such as melanoma, head and neck, liver or kidney cancer. CDR3s include the opening cysteine and the closing phenylalanine or tryptophan.

V	J	CDR3
TRBV6-1	TRBJ1-5	CASSKHREWPQHF
TRBV2	TRBJ1-1	CASRANTEAFF
TRBV7-9	TRBJ2-1	CASSSTGESYNEQFF
TRBV28	TRBJ1-2	CASSYIGTIYTF
TRBV4-1	TRBJ2-1	CASSQTGVSYNEQFF
TRBV9	TRBJ2-5	CASSPSGRGGQETQYF
TRBV28	TRBJ1-3	CASSLSWGSGNTIYF
TRBV5-1	TRBJ2-1	CASSLDSAQYDEQFF
TRBV6-1	TRBJ2-7	CASSDGPQVGEQYF
TRBV30	TRBJ1-1	CAWSVGDTEAFF
TRBV5-1	TRBJ2-3	CASSPEGPTDTQYF
TRBV30	TRBJ1-5	CAWSVAFNQPQHF
TRBV28	TRBJ2-1	CASSLGYNEQFF
TRBV27	TRBJ2-7	CASSLYRGQVEQYF
TRBV4-1	TRBJ2-7	CASSQALWGPTIYEQYF
TRBV7-3	TRBJ2-7	CASSLSGSGTYEQYF
TRBV27	TRBJ2-1	CASSSTSYEQFF
TRBV14	TRBJ2-3	CASSLRPDTQYF
TRBV6-5	TRBJ2-7	CASSFQPGQPYYEQYF
TRBV10-3	TRBJ1-2	CAISEPGQGYGYTF
TRBV28	TRBJ2-3	CASSTNLAGGPSSLDTQYF
TRBV14	TRBJ2-5	CASSYRGAQYF
TRBV4-1	TRBJ1-2	CASSQEGLGYGYTF
TRBV11-2	TRBJ2-5	CASSLGSRVETQYF
TRBV9	TRBJ2-7	CASSPGQGAYEQYF
TRBV19	TRBJ2-1	CASSIVPSGVNEQFF
TRBV9	TRBJ2-1	CASSGAGVRNNEQFF
TRBV5-1	TRBJ2-7	CASSGGYEQYF
TRBV30	TRBJ1-1	CACTPGPENTEAFF
TRBV4-1	TRBJ1-2	CASSQVGDLVSRNYGYTF
TRBV5-1	TRBJ1-1	CASSLEGVNTEAFF
TRBV28	TRBJ2-3	CASSPLTGLRADTQYF
TRBV19	TRBJ2-1	CASSISLSSYNEQFF
TRBV9	TRBJ1-1	CASSDGTGHTEAFF